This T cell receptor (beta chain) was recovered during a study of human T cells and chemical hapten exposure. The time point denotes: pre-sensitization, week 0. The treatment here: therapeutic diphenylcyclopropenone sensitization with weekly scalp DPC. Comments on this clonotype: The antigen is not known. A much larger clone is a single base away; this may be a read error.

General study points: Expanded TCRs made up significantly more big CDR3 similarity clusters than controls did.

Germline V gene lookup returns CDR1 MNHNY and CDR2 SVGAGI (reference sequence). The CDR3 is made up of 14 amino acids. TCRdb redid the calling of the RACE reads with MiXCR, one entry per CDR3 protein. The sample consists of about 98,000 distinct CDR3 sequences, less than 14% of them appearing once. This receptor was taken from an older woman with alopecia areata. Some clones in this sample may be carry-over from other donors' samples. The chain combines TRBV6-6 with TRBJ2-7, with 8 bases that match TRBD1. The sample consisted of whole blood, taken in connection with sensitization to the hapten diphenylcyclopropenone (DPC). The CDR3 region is CVSSGPGQDYEQYF. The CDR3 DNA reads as TGTGTCAGCAGTGGACCGGGACAGGACTACGAGCAGTACTTC.